Included here is one T cell receptor (beta chain) sequence, with context. Its antigen remains unidentified. CDR1 and CDR2 (germline): SGHRS, YFSETQ. The CDR3 is 14 residues long. TCR libraries each used approximately 3,500 ng of total RNA. TCRdb re-called the 5' RACE reads; one entry per CDR3 protein, DNA not given. Its table lists 150,000 or so distinct CDR3 sequences. These data originate in a study of monozygotic twins with inflammatory bowel disease. Points from the study as a whole: Compared with healthy twins, IBD patients shared fewer clonotypes with others, especially with disease activity.

Input material: blood. The receptor comes from a human donor with ulcerative colitis or Crohn's disease, or a healthy co-twin of an affected twin (not recorded which). The chain combines TRBV5-1 with TRBJ2-2. Here the CDR3 reads CASSLGTSTGELFF.